The 24 T cell receptor beta chains given below trace back to one sample, sequenced in a study of T-cell memory formation after mild COVID-19. TCRdb recomputed calls from the 5' RACE reads with MiXCR, one row per CDR3 protein. The sample lists 140,000 to 150,000 distinct CDR3 sequences, 20% to 25% seen once, with roughly 25% in the top ten. Source material: PBMCs or a T cell subset sorted from them (not recorded which). Receptors originate from an adult woman who had mild COVID-19 (a few samples of this study predate the infection). Cell type and time point are not known.

DNA for the CDR3: TGTGCCAGCAGTTACTCATCAGGGCGCTCCTACGAGCAGTACTTC. It specifies CASSYSSGRSYEQYF. This chain joins TRBV6-6 and TRBJ2-7; tentative D call: TRBD1 (5 bases). The CDR3 is 15 amino acids. V was cut by 0 bases and J by 0 bases, with 9 bases left in between. Germline V gene data show CDR1 as MNHNY and CDR2 as SVGAGI (reference sequence).

This clonotype was recorded a few times. The rearrangement uses TRBV20-1 and TRBJ2-3, with 8 bases matching TRBD2. Germline assignment: CDR1 DFQATT and CDR2 SNEGSKA (reference sequence). The CDR3 length is 16 residues. V was clipped by 1 base and J by 2 bases; unmatched bases: 8. Written as DNA, the CDR3 is TGCAGTGCTAGAGTTAGTACTAGCGGAATCACAGATACGCAGTATTTT. It translates to CSARVSTSGITDTQYF.

This clonotype showed up many times. Here the CDR3 reads CASSKEGTSGGDSSYNEQFF. CDR3 in DNA: TGTGCCAGCAGCAAAGAAGGGACTAGCGGTGGGGATAGCTCCTACAATGAGCAGTTCTTC. The gene calls are TRBV21-1 and TRBJ2-1; no DNA check was done on the table's D call, TRBD2. TRBV21-1 is a recognized pseudogene. The CDR3 is 20 residues long.

V is TRBV12-3 or TRBV12-4 and J is TRBJ2-3, with TRBD2 as a possible D gene (6 bases). V lost 6 bases and J 6 bases, leaving 7 bases between the germline ends. The CDR3 sequence is 11 residues long. The DNA of the CDR3 is TGTGCCAGCAGCCGGGGGGATACGCAGTATTTT. It encodes CASSRGDTQYF.

The chain carries TRBV11-2 and TRBJ2-7; 11 bases line up with TRBD2. The CDR3 sequence is 20 residues long. Per the germline V gene, CDR1 is SGHAT and CDR2 is FQNNGV. V lost 3 bases to trimming and J lost 3 bases; unmatched junction nucleotides: 19. CDR3 amino acids: CASSLRPLAGAPPAYYEQYF. The CDR3 DNA follows: TGTGCCAGCAGCTTGAGGCCACTAGCGGGAGCGCCGCCGGCGTACTACGAGCAGTACTTC.

The chain combines TRBV4-1 with TRBJ1-5, with unresolved D. The CDR3 runs to 13 residues. The germline gives CDR1 MGHRA, CDR2 YSYEKL. V lost 1 base and J lost 4, with 5 bases in between. CDR3 sequence: CASSQGVNQPQHF. The DNA of the CDR3 is TGCGCCAGCAGCCAAGGAGTAAATCAGCCCCAGCATTTT.

The rearrangement joins TRBV12-3 or TRBV12-4 to TRBJ2-5; TRBD1 agrees at 8 bases. The J segment lost 4 bases and the V segment lost 7 bases, leaving 11 bases of the junction unmatched. The CDR3 is 15 residues long. This CDR3 reads CASTSSRTGRETQYF. Written as DNA, the CDR3 is TGTGCCAGCACCTCGTCCAGGACAGGGCGAGAGACCCAGTACTTC.

The sample holds a few counts of this clonotype. This chain joins TRBV7-9 and TRBJ2-1; 9 nucleotides agree with TRBD2. Germline V gene data show CDR1 as SEHNR and CDR2 as FQNEAQ (reference sequence). This CDR3 contains 15 residues. V gave up 5 bases and J gave up 6 bases; unmatched junction bases: 8. This chain's CDR3 is CASSLTSGVFNEQFF. CDR3 nucleotides: TGTGCCAGCAGCCTGACTAGCGGAGTTTTCAATGAGCAGTTCTTC.

V and J are TRBV20-1 and TRBJ1-5; D perhaps matches TRBD1 (6 bases). The CDR3 loop spans 14 amino acids. Germline loops: CDR1 DFQATT, CDR2 SNEGSKA (reference sequence). The germline V and J ends were trimmed by 6 bases and 2 bases, with 14 bases remaining between them. The CDR3 spells CSARTEYGNQPQHF. DNA of the CDR3: TGCAGTGCGAGGACAGAGTACGGCAATCAGCCCCAGCATTTT.

This clonotype was seen only once. The rearrangement joins TRBV7-9 to TRBJ2-5, with D tentatively TRBD1 (5 bases). In germline, CDR1 is SEHNR, CDR2 FQNEAQ (reference sequence). The CDR3 length is 14 residues. The V gene lost 5 bases and the J gene lost 3 bases, with 13 bases spanning the gap. The DNA of the CDR3 is TGTGCCAGCAGCCGCACGCCAGGGAAAGAGACCCAGTACTTC. This encodes CASSRTPGKETQYF.

This sequence joins TRBV9 and TRBJ2-4; D tentatively fits TRBD1 or TRBD2 (5 bases each). The germline V and J ends were trimmed by 0 bases and 9 bases, with 13 bases remaining between them. Germline CDR1 SGDLS, CDR2 YYNGEE. The CDR3 is 14 residues long. CDR3 sequence reads: CASSVADSSGIQYF. The CDR3 coding sequence is TGTGCCAGCAGCGTAGCCGACAGCAGCGGCATTCAGTACTTC.

This clonotype was observed a single time. V usage is TRBV12-3 or TRBV12-4 and J usage is TRBJ2-5; 13 bases map to TRBD2. Trimming took 4 bases from V and 3 from J; bases not matched to a gene: 2. There are 15 residues in the CDR3. This CDR3 is CASSSGLAGKETQYF. The CDR3 DNA reads as TGTGCCAGCAGTTCGGGACTAGCGGGGAAAGAGACCCAGTACTTC.

The V and J genes are TRBV5-1 and TRBJ1-5; D might be TRBD1 (5 bases). The CDR3 is 15 amino acids. CDR1 is SGHRS, CDR2 YFSETQ, per germline. Deletions cut 0 bases from V and 6 bases from J, with 13 bases between. The DNA of the CDR3 is TGCGCCAGCAGCTTGGTTGGGGGGAAGGGTCAGCCCCAGCATTTT. Its translation: CASSLVGGKGQPQHF.

The V gene is TRBV7-2, the J gene TRBJ2-7; D might be TRBD2 (5 bases). The CDR3 covers 15 residues. V lost 4 bases and J 1 base, leaving 14 bases between the germline ends. Germline CDR1 and CDR2: SGHTA and FQGNSA. Written as DNA, the CDR3 is TGTGCCAGCAGCTCTCAGCAGGACTCTTCCTACGAGCAGTACTTC. It encodes CASSSQQDSSYEQYF.

The CDR3 region has the DNA TGTGCCAGCAGTATCAGAGAGGGGGTCTACGAGCAGTACTTC. The encoded protein is CASSIREGVYEQYF. The chain couples TRBV27 to TRBJ2-7, with D tentatively TRBD1 (6 bases). The CDR3 loop spans 14 amino acids. CDR1 and CDR2 from the germline V gene are MNHEY and SMNVEV (reference sequence). The V end lost 5 bases, the J end lost 3 bases, and 14 bases lay between the germline ends.

This clonotype was counted between two and nine times. An end of the junction does not agree with germline; a read error may underlie this. The chain carries TRBV14 and TRBJ2-1; D may be TRBD1 (6 bases). The germline CDR1 and CDR2 sequences are SGHDN and FVKESK. The CDR3 is made up of 13 amino acids. The CDR3 spells CASSQQGYNEQLF. The DNA of the CDR3 is TGTGCCAGCAGCCAACAGGGGTACAATGAGCAGCTCTTC.

The CDR3 bases are TGTGCCAGCAGCTTAGCGCTAGCGGGGGGGTGGACCCAGTACTTC. Translating it yields CASSLALAGGWTQYF. The chain carries TRBV11-2 and TRBJ2-5; 12 nucleotides agree with TRBD2. Trimming cost V 1 base and J 7 bases; bases outside gene matches: 4. Germline V gene sequence: CDR1 SGHAT, CDR2 FQNNGV. CDR3 length: 15 residues.

V is TRBV12-3 or TRBV12-4 and J is TRBJ1-2; D is ambiguous. V lost 4 bases, J lost 8 bases, and 11 bases lay in between. The CDR3 covers 12 residues. CDR3 residues: CASSSRVEGYTF. DNA of the CDR3: TGTGCCAGCAGTTCGAGAGTGGAGGGCTACACCTTC.

The genes are TRBV7-4 and TRBJ2-1; TRBD2 is a possible D gene (6 bases). Germline loops: CDR1 SGHVT, CDR2 SQSDAQ. V shed 4 bases and J shed 6 bases, with 13 bases lying between them. The CDR3 loop spans 14 amino acids. Here the CDR3 DNA reads TGTGCCAGCAGCTCCCGGGACTGGACCAATGAGCAGTTCTTC. Its translation: CASSSRDWTNEQFF.

V and J are TRBV5-1 and TRBJ2-7; D may be TRBD1 (6 bases). Trimming cost V 3 bases and J 4 bases, with 17 bases left between them. The CDR3 has 15 residues. Germline V gene sequence: CDR1 SGHRS, CDR2 YFSETQ. CDR3 loop: CASSSSQGTIYEQYF. In nucleotides, the CDR3 is TGCGCCAGCAGCTCGTCACAGGGTACTATTTACGAGCAGTACTTC.

The V call is TRBV11-3, the J call TRBJ2-5, with 8 nucleotides matching TRBD2. V lost 5 bases, J lost 5 bases, and 4 bases stayed unmatched. CDR1 and CDR2 (germline): SGHNT, YENEEA. This CDR3 contains 13 residues. CDR3 sequence reads: CASSDGGAETQYF. The CDR3 DNA is TGTGCCAGCAGCGACGGGGGGGCGGAGACCCAGTACTTC.

The chain employs TRBV4-1 and TRBJ2-1; 9 bases agree with TRBD2. With 4 bases clipped from V and 9 bases from J, the junction kept 13 bases outside the gene matches. Germline V CDR1 and CDR2: MGHRA, YSYEKL. This CDR3 region has 16 residues. In nucleotides, the CDR3 is TGCGCCAGCAGCCTCTTGGCGGGGGGGCCGGGTTTTGAGCAGTTCTTC. This sequence encodes CASSLLAGGPGFEQFF.

The chain uses TRBV24-1 and TRBJ2-1, with 7 bases fitting TRBD2. Germline V gene data show CDR1 as KGHDR and CDR2 as SFDVKD. Trimming took 5 bases from V and 1 from J; bases not matched to a gene: 7. This CDR3 region has 16 residues. The CDR3 DNA reads as TGTGCCACCAGTGGTCCTACTAGCGAGTCCTACAATGAGCAGTTCTTC. The encoded protein is CATSGPTSESYNEQFF.

This chain joins TRBV29-1 and TRBJ2-7, with D unresolved. The CDR3 covers 12 residues. With 0 bases removed from V and 0 bases from J, the gap between germline ends came to 3 bases. Per germline, CDR1 SQVTM and CDR2 ANQGSEA. The CDR3 region is CSVEDASYEQYF. The CDR3 DNA reads TGCAGCGTTGAAGATGCCTCCTACGAGCAGTACTTC.